These T cell receptor beta chains were read from a single sample in a study of T cell responses to AZD1222 COVID-19 vaccine. Data came from immunoSEQ multiplex PCR; TCRdb stores just in-frame clones and leaves some out. The sample includes approximately 100,000 clones, approximately 89% of them seen just once. The starting material was peripheral blood, obtained 28 days after the second AZD1222 dose. The receptors were gathered from an adult who received the AZD1222 COVID-19 vaccine. Each CDR3 is given with its conserved first and last residue. Fields, in order: J gene, CDR3 length, D gene, V gene, clone size, CDR3 protein, CDR3 DNA. The D gene is left open where the match is weak. Rows give clone size only sometimes, using once, few, many, or a class for an expanded clone.

j_gene: TRBJ2-1
len: 11
d_gene: -
v_gene: TRBV11-3
abundance: -
CDR3aa: CASSSNHEQFF
CDR3nt: TGTGCCAGCAGCTCTAACCATGAGCAGTTCTTC

j_gene: TRBJ1-2
len: 15
d_gene: -
v_gene: TRBV4-3
abundance: -
CDR3aa: CASSQGEGRSIHRAF
CDR3nt: TGCGCCAGCAGCCAAGGAGAAGGACGATCGATCCATAGGGCCTTC

j_gene: TRBJ2-3
len: 18
d_gene: -
v_gene: TRBV30
abundance: -
CDR3aa: CAWSLNQPGAHGTDTQYF
CDR3nt: TGTGCCTGGAGTCTAAACCAGCCGGGGGCTCACGGCACAGATACGCAGTATTTT

j_gene: TRBJ1-6
len: 12
d_gene: -
v_gene: TRBV6-5
abundance: -
CDR3aa: CASSYGGGSLHF
CDR3nt: TGTGCCAGCAGTTACGGGGGAGGATCCCTCCACTTT

j_gene: TRBJ1-5
len: 14
d_gene: -
v_gene: TRBV4-3
abundance: -
CDR3aa: CASSQDRVGQPQHF
CDR3nt: TGCGCCAGCAGCCAAGACAGGGTAGGGCAGCCCCAGCATTTT

j_gene: TRBJ1-1
len: 14
d_gene: -
v_gene: TRBV13
abundance: -
CDR3aa: CASSFIRTNTEAFF
CDR3nt: TGTGCCAGCAGCTTTATAAGAACAAACACTGAAGCTTTCTTT

j_gene: TRBJ1-1
len: 15
d_gene: -
v_gene: TRBV30
abundance: few
CDR3aa: CAWSVGRDRLTLKGF
CDR3nt: TGTGCCTGGAGTGTAGGGAGAGACAGGCTCACACTGAAGGGATTT

j_gene: TRBJ2-2
len: 14
d_gene: -
v_gene: TRBV2
abundance: -
CDR3aa: CASSARTGPGELFF
CDR3nt: TGTGCCAGCAGTGCCCGTACAGGGCCCGGGGAGCTGTTTTTT

j_gene: TRBJ1-3
len: 16
d_gene: TRBD1
v_gene: TRBV3-1/TRBV3-2
abundance: -
CDR3aa: CASSQGGQAYGNTIYF
CDR3nt: TGTGCCAGCAGCCAAGGGGGACAGGCTTACGGAAACACCATATATTTT

j_gene: TRBJ2-1
len: 15
d_gene: TRBD2
v_gene: TRBV11-2
abundance: -
CDR3aa: CASSQTSGVKDEQFF
CDR3nt: TGTGCCAGCAGCCAGACTAGCGGGGTGAAGGATGAGCAGTTCTTC

j_gene: TRBJ2-7
len: 14
d_gene: -
v_gene: TRBV6-1
abundance: -
CDR3aa: CASSEAGGGHEQYF
CDR3nt: TGTGCCAGCAGTGAAGCGGGAGGGGGACACGAGCAGTACTTC

j_gene: TRBJ2-7
len: 14
d_gene: TRBD1
v_gene: TRBV27
abundance: -
CDR3aa: CASSLGTGSYEQYF
CDR3nt: TGTGCCAGCAGTTTAGGGACAGGGTCCTACGAGCAGTACTTC

j_gene: TRBJ2-1
len: 13
d_gene: -
v_gene: TRBV5-1
abundance: once
CDR3aa: CASSLSVVNEQFF
CDR3nt: TGCGCCAGCAGCCTTTCGGTAGTCAATGAGCAGTTCTTC

j_gene: TRBJ1-4
len: 15
d_gene: -
v_gene: TRBV5-1
abundance: once
CDR3aa: CASSQNRDTPPKLFF
CDR3nt: TGCGCCAGCAGCCAAAACAGAGATACCCCCCCTAAACTGTTTTTT

j_gene: TRBJ1-2
len: 14
d_gene: -
v_gene: TRBV6-5
abundance: -
CDR3aa: CASGGAPTNYGYTF
CDR3nt: TGTGCCAGCGGGGGGGCCCCGACCAATTATGGCTACACCTTC

j_gene: TRBJ2-6
len: 15
d_gene: -
v_gene: TRBV7-8
abundance: -
CDR3aa: CASSLGVAGANVLTF
CDR3nt: TGTGCCAGCAGCTTAGGGGTTGCTGGGGCCAACGTCCTGACTTTC

j_gene: TRBJ1-6
len: 15
d_gene: -
v_gene: TRBV11-2
abundance: -
CDR3aa: CASSLVQGLSSPLHF
CDR3nt: TGTGCCAGCAGTTTAGTACAGGGATTATCCTCACCCCTCCACTTT

j_gene: TRBJ2-2
len: 20
d_gene: -
v_gene: TRBV6-4
abundance: -
CDR3aa: CASTLVQRQRSQTNTGELFF
CDR3nt: TGTGCCAGCACCCTCGTTCAGAGACAGAGATCCCAAACGAACACCGGGGAGCTGTTTTTT

j_gene: TRBJ2-5
len: 14
d_gene: -
v_gene: TRBV7-9
abundance: -
CDR3aa: CASSLEGPEETQYF
CDR3nt: TGTGCCAGCAGCTTAGAAGGGCCTGAAGAGACCCAGTACTTC

j_gene: TRBJ1-1
len: 15
d_gene: TRBD1
v_gene: TRBV6-5
abundance: -
CDR3aa: CASKDRGNLNTEAFF
CDR3nt: TGTGCCAGCAAGGACAGGGGGAACTTGAACACTGAAGCTTTCTTT

j_gene: TRBJ1-1
len: 16
d_gene: TRBD1
v_gene: TRBV5-1
abundance: -
CDR3aa: CASSYLGQGGGTEAFF
CDR3nt: TGCGCCAGCAGCTACCTCGGACAGGGTGGTGGCACTGAAGCTTTCTTT

j_gene: TRBJ2-7
len: 15
d_gene: TRBD1
v_gene: TRBV6-5
abundance: -
CDR3aa: CASSYSGQGVYEQYF
CDR3nt: TGTGCCAGCAGTTACTCGGGACAGGGTGTGTACGAGCAGTACTTC

j_gene: TRBJ1-2
len: 15
d_gene: -
v_gene: TRBV7-6
abundance: -
CDR3aa: CASSLGTDIPYGYTF
CDR3nt: TGTGCCAGCAGCTTAGGGACGGATATTCCCTATGGCTACACCTTC

j_gene: TRBJ1-5
len: 15
d_gene: -
v_gene: TRBV19
abundance: -
CDR3aa: CANLSGSGSNQPQHF
CDR3nt: TGTGCCAATCTGTCAGGGTCTGGTAGCAATCAGCCCCAGCATTTT

j_gene: TRBJ1-1
len: 13
d_gene: TRBD1
v_gene: TRBV4-3
abundance: -
CDR3aa: CASSQGTGTEAFF
CDR3nt: TGCGCCAGCAGCCAAGGGACAGGGACTGAAGCTTTCTTT

j_gene: TRBJ1-1
len: 10
d_gene: -
v_gene: TRBV30
abundance: -
CDR3aa: CAWGRGRAFF
CDR3nt: TGTGCCTGGGGCCGGGGTCGGGCTTTCTTT

j_gene: TRBJ1-2
len: 11
d_gene: -
v_gene: TRBV20-1
abundance: -
CDR3aa: CSASDREGYTF
CDR3nt: TGCAGTGCTAGCGACAGAGAGGGCTACACCTTC

j_gene: TRBJ1-2
len: 17
d_gene: TRBD1
v_gene: TRBV27
abundance: once
CDR3aa: CASSLKGTGVTLYGYTF
CDR3nt: TGTGCCAGCAGTTTAAAAGGGACAGGGGTCACGCTCTATGGCTACACCTTC

j_gene: TRBJ2-1
len: 16
d_gene: TRBD1
v_gene: TRBV18
abundance: -
CDR3aa: CASSSSGTGGIDEQFF
CDR3nt: TGTGCCAGCTCTTCAAGCGGGACAGGGGGCATCGATGAGCAGTTCTTC

j_gene: TRBJ1-1
len: 15
d_gene: -
v_gene: TRBV7-2
abundance: -
CDR3aa: CASSPRGITNTEAFF
CDR3nt: TGTGCCAGCAGCCCGCGGGGGATCACGAACACTGAAGCTTTCTTT

j_gene: TRBJ1-1
len: 13
d_gene: -
v_gene: TRBV29-1
abundance: -
CDR3aa: CSVEGGGRAEAFF
CDR3nt: TGCAGCGTTGAAGGAGGGGGAAGGGCTGAAGCTTTCTTT

j_gene: TRBJ1-2
len: 15
d_gene: TRBD1
v_gene: TRBV9
abundance: once
CDR3aa: CASRTGTGLGGGYTF
CDR3nt: TGTGCCAGCAGAACCGGGACAGGCCTAGGGGGAGGCTACACCTTC